This T cell receptor beta chain was sequenced for a study of cytomegalovirus exposure and HLA in healthy donors. Notes on this clone: The same CDR3 also results from other DNA sequences found in this sample.

Primers included in the PCR were 60 Vbeta and 13 Jbeta primers. Method: immunoSEQ multiplex PCR; TCRdb's copy keeps in-frame clones and lacks some. Its clone listing holds about 170,000 clones. CDR1 SGHRS and CDR2 YFSETQ come from the germline V gene. The CDR3 contains 14 residues. The V end was cut by 4 bases, the J end by 1 base, with 8 bases between. This sequence was found in a woman in her late teens or twenties in good health and CMV-seropositive. This chain joins TRBV5-1 and TRBJ1-4; D perhaps matches TRBD1 (6 bases). The source material was PBMCs. CDR3 coding DNA: TGCGCCAGCAGCCTGACAGGAACTAATGAAAAACTGTTTTTT. Its protein is CASSLTGTNEKLFF.